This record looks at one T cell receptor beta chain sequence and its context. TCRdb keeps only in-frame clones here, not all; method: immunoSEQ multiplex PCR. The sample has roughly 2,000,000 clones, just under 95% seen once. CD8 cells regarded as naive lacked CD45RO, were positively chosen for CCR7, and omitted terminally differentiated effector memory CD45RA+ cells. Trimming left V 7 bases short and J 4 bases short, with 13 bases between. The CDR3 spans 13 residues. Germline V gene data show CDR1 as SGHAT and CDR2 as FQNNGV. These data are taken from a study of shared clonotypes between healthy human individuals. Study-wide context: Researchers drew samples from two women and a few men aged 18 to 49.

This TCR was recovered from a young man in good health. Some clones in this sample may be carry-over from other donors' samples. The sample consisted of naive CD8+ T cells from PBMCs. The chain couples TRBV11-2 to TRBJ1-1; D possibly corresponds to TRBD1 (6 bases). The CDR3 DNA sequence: TGTGCCAGCACCCTAGGGGGGTTCACTGAAGCTTTCTTT. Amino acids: CASTLGGFTEAFF.